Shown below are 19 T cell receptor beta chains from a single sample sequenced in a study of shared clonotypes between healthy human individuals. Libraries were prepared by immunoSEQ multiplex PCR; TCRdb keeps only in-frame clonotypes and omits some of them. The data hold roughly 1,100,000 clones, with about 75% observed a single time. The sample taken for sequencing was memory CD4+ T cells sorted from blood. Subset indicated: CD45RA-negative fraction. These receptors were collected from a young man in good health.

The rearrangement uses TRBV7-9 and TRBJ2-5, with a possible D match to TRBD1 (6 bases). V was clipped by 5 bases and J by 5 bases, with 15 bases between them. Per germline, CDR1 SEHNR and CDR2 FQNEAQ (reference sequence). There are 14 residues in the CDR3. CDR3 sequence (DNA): TGTGCCAGCAGCCCCCCAGGGGTAGGGGAGACCCAGTACTTC. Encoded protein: CASSPPGVGETQYF.

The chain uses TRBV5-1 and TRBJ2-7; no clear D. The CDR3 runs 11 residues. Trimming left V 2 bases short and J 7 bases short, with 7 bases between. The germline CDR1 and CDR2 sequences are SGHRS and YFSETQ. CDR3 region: CASSLQQEQYF. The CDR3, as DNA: TGCGCCAGCAGCTTACAACAGGAGCAGTACTTC.

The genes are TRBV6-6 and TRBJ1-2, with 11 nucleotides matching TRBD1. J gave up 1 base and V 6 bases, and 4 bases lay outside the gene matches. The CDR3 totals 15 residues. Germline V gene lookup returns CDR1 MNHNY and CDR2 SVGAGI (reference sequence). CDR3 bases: TGTGCCAGCAGGGCCGGGACAGGGGGTAACTATGGCTACACCTTC. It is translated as CASRAGTGGNYGYTF.

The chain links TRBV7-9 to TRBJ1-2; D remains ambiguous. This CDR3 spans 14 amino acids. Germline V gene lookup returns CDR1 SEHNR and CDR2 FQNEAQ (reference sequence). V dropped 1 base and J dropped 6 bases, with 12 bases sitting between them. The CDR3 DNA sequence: TGTGCCAGCAGCTTAGGGATAAACGGCGATGGCTACACCTTC. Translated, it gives CASSLGINGDGYTF.

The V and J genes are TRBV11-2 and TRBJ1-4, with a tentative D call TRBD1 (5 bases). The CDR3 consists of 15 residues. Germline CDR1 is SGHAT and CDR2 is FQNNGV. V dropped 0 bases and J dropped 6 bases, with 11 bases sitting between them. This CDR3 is CASSLEGVGDEKLFF. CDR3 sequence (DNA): TGTGCCAGCAGCTTAGAGGGGGTTGGGGATGAAAAACTGTTTTTT. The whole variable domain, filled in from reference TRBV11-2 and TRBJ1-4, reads EAGVAQSPRYKIIEKRQSVAFWCNPISGHATLYWYQQILGQGPKLLIQFQNNGVVDDSQLPKDRFSAERLKGVDSTLKIQPAKLEDSAVYLCASSLEGVGDEKLFFGSGTQLSVL.

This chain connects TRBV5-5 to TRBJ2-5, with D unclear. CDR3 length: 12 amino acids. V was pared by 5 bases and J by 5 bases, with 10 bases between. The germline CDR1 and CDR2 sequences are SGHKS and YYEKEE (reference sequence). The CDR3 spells CASSVYGETQYF. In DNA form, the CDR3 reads TGTGCCAGCAGTGTCTACGGGGAGACCCAGTACTTC.

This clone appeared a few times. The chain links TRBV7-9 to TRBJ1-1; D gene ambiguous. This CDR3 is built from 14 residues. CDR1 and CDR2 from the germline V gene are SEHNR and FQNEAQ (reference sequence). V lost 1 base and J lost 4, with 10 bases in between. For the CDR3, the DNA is TGTGCCAGCAGCTTAGTAGGCCGGGGCACTGAAGCTTTCTTT. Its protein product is CASSLVGRGTEAFF.

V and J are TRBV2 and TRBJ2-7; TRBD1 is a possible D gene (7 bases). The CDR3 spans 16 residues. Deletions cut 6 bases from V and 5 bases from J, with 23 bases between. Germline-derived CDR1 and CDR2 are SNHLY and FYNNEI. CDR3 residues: CASRKAGGRNSDEQYF. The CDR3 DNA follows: TGTGCCAGCAGAAAGGCAGGGGGGAGGAATAGCGACGAGCAGTACTTC. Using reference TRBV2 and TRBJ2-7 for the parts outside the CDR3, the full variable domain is EPEVTQTPSHQVTQMGQEVILRCVPISNHLYFYWYRQILGQKVEFLVSFYNNEISEKSEIFDDQFSVERPDGSNFTLKIRSTKLEDSAMYFCASRKAGGRNSDEQYFGPGTRLTVT.

CDR3 DNA: TGCGCCAGCAGCCAAGATGATAAGTCCCCAGATACGCAGTATTTT. It encodes CASSQDDKSPDTQYF. This chain joins TRBV4-1 and TRBJ2-3; D gene unclear. Per germline, CDR1 MGHRA and CDR2 YSYEKL. The CDR3 spans 15 residues. Trimming removed 0 bases at V and 4 bases at J, with 11 bases between.

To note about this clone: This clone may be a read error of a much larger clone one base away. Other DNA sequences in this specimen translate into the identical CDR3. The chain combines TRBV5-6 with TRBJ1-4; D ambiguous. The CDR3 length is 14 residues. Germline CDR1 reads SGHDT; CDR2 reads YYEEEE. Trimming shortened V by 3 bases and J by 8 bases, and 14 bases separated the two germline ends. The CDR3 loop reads CASSSQGLGEKLFF. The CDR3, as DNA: TGTGCCAGCAGCTCCCAAGGGTTGGGCGAAAAACTGTTTTTT.

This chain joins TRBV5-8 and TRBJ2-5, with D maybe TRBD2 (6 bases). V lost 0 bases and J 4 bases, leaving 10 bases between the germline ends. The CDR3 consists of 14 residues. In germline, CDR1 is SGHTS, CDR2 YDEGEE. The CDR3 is CASSLAGGRETQYF. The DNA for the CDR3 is TGTGCCAGCAGCTTGGCCGGGGGTCGAGAGACCCAGTACTTC.

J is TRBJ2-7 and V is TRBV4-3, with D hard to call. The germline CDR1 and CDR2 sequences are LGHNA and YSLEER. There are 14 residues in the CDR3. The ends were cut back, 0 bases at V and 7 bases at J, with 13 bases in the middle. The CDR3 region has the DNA TGCGCCAGCAGCCAAGATCCGTCGAGAAGTGAGCAGTACTTC. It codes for CASSQDPSRSEQYF.

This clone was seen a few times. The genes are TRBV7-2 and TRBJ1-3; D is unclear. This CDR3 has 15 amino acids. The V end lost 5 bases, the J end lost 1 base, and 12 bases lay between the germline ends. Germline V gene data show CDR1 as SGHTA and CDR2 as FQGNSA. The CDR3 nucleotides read TGTGCCAGCAGCCCTATGCGGGCATCTGGAAACACCATATATTTT. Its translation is CASSPMRASGNTIYF.

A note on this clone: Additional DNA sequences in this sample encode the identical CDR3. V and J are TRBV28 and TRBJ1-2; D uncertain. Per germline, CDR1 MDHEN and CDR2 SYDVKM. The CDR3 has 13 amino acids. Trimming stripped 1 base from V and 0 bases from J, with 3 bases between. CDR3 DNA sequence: TGTGCCAGCAGTTTATTGACTAACTATGGCTACACCTTC. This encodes CASSLLTNYGYTF.

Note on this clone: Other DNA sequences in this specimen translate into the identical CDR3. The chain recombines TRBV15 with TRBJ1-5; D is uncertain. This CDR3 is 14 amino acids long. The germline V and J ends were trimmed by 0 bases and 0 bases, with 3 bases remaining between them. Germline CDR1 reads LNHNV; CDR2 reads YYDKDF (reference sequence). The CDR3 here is CATSRDPSNQPQHF. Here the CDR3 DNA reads TGTGCCACCAGCAGAGACCCTAGCAATCAGCCCCAGCATTTT.

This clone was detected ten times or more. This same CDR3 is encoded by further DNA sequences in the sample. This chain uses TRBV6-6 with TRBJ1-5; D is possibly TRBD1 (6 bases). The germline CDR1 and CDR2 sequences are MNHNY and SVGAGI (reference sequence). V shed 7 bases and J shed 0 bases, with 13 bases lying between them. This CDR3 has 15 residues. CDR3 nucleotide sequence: TGTGCCAGCACCGCAGGGGTGGATAGCAATCAGCCCCAGCATTTT. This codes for CASTAGVDSNQPQHF.

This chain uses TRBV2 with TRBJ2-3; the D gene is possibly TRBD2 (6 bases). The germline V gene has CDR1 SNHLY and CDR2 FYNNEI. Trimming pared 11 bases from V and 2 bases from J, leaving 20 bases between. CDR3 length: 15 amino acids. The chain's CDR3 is CAWGDSGSFTDTQYF. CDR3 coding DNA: TGTGCCTGGGGGGATAGCGGTTCTTTCACAGATACGCAGTATTTT.

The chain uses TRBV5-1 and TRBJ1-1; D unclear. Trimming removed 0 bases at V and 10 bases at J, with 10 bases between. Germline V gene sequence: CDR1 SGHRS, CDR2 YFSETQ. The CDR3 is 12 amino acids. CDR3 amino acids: CASSLDREAAFF. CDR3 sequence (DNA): TGCGCCAGCAGCTTGGACCGGGAGGCAGCTTTCTTT.

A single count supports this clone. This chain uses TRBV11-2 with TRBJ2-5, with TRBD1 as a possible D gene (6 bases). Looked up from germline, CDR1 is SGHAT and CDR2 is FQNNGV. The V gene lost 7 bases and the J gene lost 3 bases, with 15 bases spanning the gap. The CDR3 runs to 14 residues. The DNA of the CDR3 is TGTGCCAGCAATACCATGGGGGCGAAAGAGACCCAGTACTTC. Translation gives CASNTMGAKETQYF.